A single sample gave rise to the 27 T cell receptor beta chains below, sequenced in a study of T cells after posttransplantation cyclophosphamide. Busulfan-fludarabine conditioning, marrow transplant, and cyclophosphamide on days +3 and +4 were administered. Sequencing used immunoSEQ multiplex PCR; TCRdb keeps in-frame clones, though not all of them. The sample holds around 8,000 clones, and no clone turns up only once. Sequences were derived from PBMCs, sampled after allogeneic stem cell transplant with posttransplant cyclophosphamide. These receptors were collected from a female patient in her 50s who received an allogeneic stem cell transplant from a related donor, was CMV-positive, and had no GVHD. Some T cells may be graft donor cells.

In this sample, this clone turned up many times. The chain has TRBV6-5 and TRBJ1-2; 7 nucleotides line up with TRBD1. The CDR3 totals 11 residues. Per germline, CDR1 MNHEY and CDR2 SVGAGI. V trimming: 4 bases; J trimming: 8 bases; junction bases outside the gene matches: 1. CDR3 sequence reads: CASSSGGGYTF. In DNA form, the CDR3 reads TGTGCCAGCAGTTCAGGGGGAGGCTACACCTTC.

This clone was counted many times. The chain employs TRBV6-6 and TRBJ1-3; 9 bases line up with TRBD1. CDR1 is MNHNY, CDR2 SVGAGI, per germline (reference sequence). The junction had 7 bases not matched to a gene; V was cut back by 6 bases and J by 7 bases. This CDR3 is built from 14 residues. CDR3 residues: CASRPGQGRNTIYF. Written as DNA, the CDR3 is TGTGCCAGCAGGCCGGGACAGGGAAGGAACACCATATATTTT.

Ten or more counts support this clone. The gene calls are TRBV6-2 or TRBV6-3 and TRBJ2-1; 9 nucleotides align to TRBD2. Germline CDR1 reads MNHEY; CDR2 reads SVGEGT. The ends lost 7 bases at V and 6 bases at J; junction bases unmatched: 7. The CDR3 is 14 amino acids. This chain's CDR3 is CASNLIAGANEQFF. The CDR3 DNA reads TGTGCCAGCAATCTGATAGCGGGAGCCAATGAGCAGTTCTTC.

Relative to its sample, this clone is medium-sized. This rearrangement joins TRBV12-3 or TRBV12-4 to TRBJ2-7; 12 bases agree with TRBD2. Unmatched junction bases numbered 6, after V lost 7 bases and J lost 2 bases. The CDR3 spans 15 residues. The CDR3 sequence: CASTHGLAGTYEQYF. CDR3 nucleotide sequence: TGTGCCAGCACCCACGGACTAGCGGGGACCTACGAGCAGTACTTC.

This clone was seen repeatedly, ten times or more. The chain carries TRBV6-5 and TRBJ2-2; the D is unclear. The V gene lost 0 bases and the J gene lost 9 bases, with 11 bases spanning the gap. Germline assignment: CDR1 MNHEY and CDR2 SVGAGI. The CDR3 extends over 14 amino acids. This chain's CDR3 is CASSYSAAFWELFF. Written as DNA, the CDR3 is TGTGCCAGCAGTTACTCGGCCGCCTTCTGGGAGCTGTTTTTT.

This clone was detected ten times or more. The chain carries TRBV6-2 or TRBV6-3 and TRBJ2-2; 7 bases are a match to TRBD1. V trimming: 7 bases; J trimming: 7 bases; junction bases outside the gene matches: 6. CDR3 length equals 13 residues. Germline CDR1 reads MNHEY; CDR2 reads SVGEGT. The chain's CDR3 is CASNQGGNGELFF. The CDR3, as DNA: TGTGCCAGCAACCAAGGGGGCAACGGGGAGCTGTTTTTT.

This clone appeared many times. The V gene is TRBV18, the J gene TRBJ2-5; D gene uncertain. Trimming took 2 bases from V and 5 from J, leaving 6 bases between them. The V gene's germline CDR1 is KGHSH and CDR2 LQKENI. The CDR3 runs to 12 residues. The CDR3 nucleotides read TGTGCCAGCTCACCAATCCGGGAGACCCAGTACTTC. It yields the protein CASSPIRETQYF. Full variable domain (rest looked up from reference TRBV18 and TRBJ2-5): NAGVMQNPRHLVRRRGQEARLRCSPMKGHSHVYWYRQLPEEGLKFMVYLQKENIIDESGMPKERFSAEFPKEGPSILRIQQVVRGDSAAYFCASSPIRETQYFGPGTRLLVL.

This clone showed up just a few times. The CDR3 bases are TGCGCCAGCAGCCAGGGTGGGGGGAGAGGGTCGGGAGATACGCAGTATTTT. Its protein is CASSQGGGRGSGDTQYF. The chain links TRBV4-3 to TRBJ2-3; tentative D call: TRBD2 (6 bases). This CDR3 has 17 amino acids. Germline values: CDR1 LGHNA, CDR2 YSLEER. Trimming stripped 3 bases from V and 5 bases from J, with 21 bases between.

This clone was recorded many times. The V call is TRBV6-5, the J call TRBJ2-7; D unresolved. V lost 6 bases and J 3 bases, leaving 6 bases between the germline ends. Germline lookup yields CDR1 MNHEY and CDR2 SVGAGI. The CDR3 has 11 amino acids. CDR3 sequence (DNA): TGTGCCAGCAGGGCAATCTACGAGCAGTACTTC. Translation gives CASRAIYEQYF.

This clone was seen many times. The chain recombines TRBV30 with TRBJ1-1; D is unresolved. The length of the CDR3 is 13 residues. V was cut by 2 bases and J by 3 bases, with 10 bases left in between. The germline V gene encodes CDR1 GTSNPN and CDR2 SVGIG (reference sequence). This chain's CDR3 is CAWSLDRYTEAFF. The DNA of the CDR3 is TGTGCCTGGAGTTTAGATCGGTACACTGAAGCTTTCTTT. The full variable domain, its missing parts supplied by reference TRBV30 and TRBJ1-1, is SQTIHQWPATLVQPVGSPLSLECTVEGTSNPNLYWYRQAAGRGLQLLFYSVGIGQISSEVPQNLSASRPQDRQFILSSKKLLLSDSGFYLCAWSLDRYTEAFFGQGTRLTVV.

This clone was detected many times. This rearrangement joins TRBV5-4 to TRBJ2-1, with TRBD2 identical over 10 bases. This CDR3 region has 14 residues. The trim removed 6 bases at V and 5 bases at J, leaving 5 bases unmatched. Germline loops: CDR1 SGHNT, CDR2 YYREEE (reference sequence). In nucleotides, the CDR3 is TGTGCCAGCACCCGACTAGCGGGTAACAATGAGCAGTTCTTC. Translating gives CASTRLAGNNEQFF. Based on the CDR3 plus reference TRBV5-4 and TRBJ2-1, the full variable domain is ETGVTQSPTHLIKTRGQQVTLRCSSQSGHNTVSWYQQALGQGPQFIFQYYREEENGRGNFPPRFSGLQFPNYSSELNVNALELDDSALYLCASTRLAGNNEQFFGPGTRLTVL.

This clone appeared many times. The rearrangement joins TRBV15 to TRBJ1-1, with no clear D. CDR1 is LNHNV and CDR2 is YYDKDF in the germline V gene (reference sequence). Trimming pared 1 base from V and 4 bases from J, leaving 13 bases between. The CDR3 totals 15 residues. CDR3 coding DNA: TGTGCCACCAGCAGAGTACGCAGCGGCGGCACTGAAGCTTTCTTT. Translating gives CATSRVRSGGTEAFF.

This clone came up many times. This chain links TRBV5-1 with TRBJ2-1; 7 nucleotides line up with TRBD2. Trimming took 3 bases from V and 7 from J; bases not matched to a gene: 10. This CDR3 is 15 amino acids long. The germline CDR1 and CDR2 sequences are SGHRS and YFSETQ. The CDR3 nucleotides read TGCGCCAGCAGCTCGCGACTAGCCGACCTTAATGAGCAGTTCTTC. It yields the protein CASSSRLADLNEQFF.

This clone was detected many times. The rearrangement links TRBV10-2 to TRBJ2-5, with D uncertain. CDR3 size: 14 residues. The germline V gene encodes CDR1 WSHSY and CDR2 SAAADI. Trimming pared 4 bases from V and 1 base from J, leaving 10 bases between. CDR3 residues: CASSAFTSQETQYF. As DNA, the CDR3 is TGCGCCAGCAGTGCCTTCACAAGCCAAGAGACCCAGTACTTC.

This clone came up many times. The DNA for the CDR3 is TGCGCCAGCAGCTTCTTAAGGGGAGAGGGAGCTTTCTTT. This gives the protein CASSFLRGEGAFF. The V call is TRBV5-1, the J call TRBJ1-1; D is perhaps TRBD1 (5 bases). Trimming cost V 2 bases and J 10 bases, with 15 bases left between them. Germline lookup yields CDR1 SGHRS and CDR2 YFSETQ. CDR3 length: 13 residues.

This clone was detected ten times or more. V usage is TRBV4-1 and J usage is TRBJ2-7; 7 bases line up with TRBD2. The CDR3 sequence is 14 residues long. Germline CDR1 and CDR2: MGHRA and YSYEKL. J was trimmed by 4 bases and V by 0 bases; bases with no gene match: 3. CDR3 DNA sequence: TGCGCCAGCAGCCAAGATCTGGGGGGGTACGAGCAGTACTTC. Translation: CASSQDLGGYEQYF.

This clone was counted ten times or more. This chain's CDR3 is CATSDDRGHGYTF. The CDR3 DNA follows: TGTGCCACCAGTGATGACAGGGGCCATGGCTACACCTTC. The chain is built from TRBV24-1 and TRBJ1-2; 8 positions match TRBD1. This CDR3 contains 13 residues. Germline CDR1 reads KGHDR; CDR2 reads SFDVKD. J lost 6 bases, V lost 3 bases, and 2 bases had no gene match.

This clone was seen at least ten times. The CDR3 region is CASSLARYGTDTQYF. The DNA of the CDR3 is TGCGCCAGCAGCTTGGCAAGGTATGGCACAGATACGCAGTATTTT. This chain links TRBV5-1 with TRBJ2-3; D is undetermined. The CDR3 loop spans 15 amino acids. Trimming took 0 bases from V and 1 from J, leaving 9 bases between them. Germline CDR1 SGHRS, CDR2 YFSETQ.

This clone was counted ten times or more. The CDR3 sequence is CASSPVRGTGNIQYF. CDR3 nucleotide sequence: TGTGCCAGCAGCCCCGTTAGGGGGACAGGGAACATTCAGTACTTC. The V call is TRBV7-9, the J call TRBJ2-4; 9 nucleotides align to TRBD1. Germline lookup yields CDR1 SEHNR and CDR2 FQNEAQ (reference sequence). The length of the CDR3 is 15 residues. Trimming removed 5 bases from V and 7 bases from J; junction bases left unmatched: 9.

At least ten counts were recorded for this clone. The chain has TRBV5-1 and TRBJ2-1, with no clear D. The germline V gene encodes CDR1 SGHRS and CDR2 YFSETQ. The CDR3 loop spans 13 amino acids. The V and J ends lost 0 bases and 5 bases respectively, with 6 bases between them. The CDR3 region is CASSLEVNNEQFF. The CDR3 bases are TGCGCCAGCAGCTTGGAGGTCAACAATGAGCAGTTCTTC.

The CDR3 nucleotides read TGTGCCAGCAGTTACCCGAAGGGTTCGCAAGAGACCCAGTACTTC. Protein: CASSYPKGSQETQYF. The chain is built from TRBV6-6 and TRBJ2-5; D is unresolved. Looked up from germline, CDR1 is MNHNY and CDR2 is SVGAGI (reference sequence). The CDR3 is 15 amino acids. With 2 bases removed from V and 2 bases from J, the gap between germline ends came to 12 bases.

This clone was seen many times. The chain couples TRBV27 to TRBJ2-7; TRBD1 matches 9 bases. Germline CDR1 MNHEY, CDR2 SMNVEV (reference sequence). After removal of 0 bases from V and 4 bases from J, the junction contained 10 bases not matched to a gene. CDR3 length: 17 amino acids. This chain's CDR3 is CASSLSKGTGRGYEQYF. CDR3 bases: TGTGCCAGCAGTTTATCTAAAGGGACAGGGAGGGGGTACGAGCAGTACTTC.

The sample holds many counts of this clone. The rearrangement uses TRBV18 and TRBJ1-2; D possibly corresponds to TRBD1 (6 bases). This CDR3 spans 16 amino acids. The germline V and J ends were trimmed by 1 base and 4 bases, with 16 bases remaining between them. The germline gives CDR1 KGHSH, CDR2 LQKENI. The CDR3 protein is CASSPLFPGHIYGYTF. CDR3 nucleotides: TGTGCCAGCTCACCACTGTTTCCGGGACACATCTATGGCTACACCTTC.

This clone was detected ten times or more. The CDR3 DNA is TGTGCCAGCAGTCCCGGGACTAGCGGCGGGACGCAGTATTTT. Protein product: CASSPGTSGGTQYF. V is TRBV2 and J is TRBJ2-3; 11 bases agree with TRBD2. There are 14 residues in the CDR3. V was pared by 5 bases and J by 9 bases, with 7 bases of the junction left unmatched. Germline CDR1 SNHLY, CDR2 FYNNEI.

This clone was found many times. The V and J genes are TRBV28 and TRBJ1-5; 9 bases match TRBD1. This CDR3 has 15 residues. Germline CDR1 and CDR2: MDHEN and SYDVKM. With 5 bases clipped from V and 5 bases from J, the junction kept 7 bases outside the gene matches. CDR3 amino acids: CASSLAGTGYQPQHF. CDR3 sequence (DNA): TGTGCCAGCAGTCTGGCGGGGACAGGGTATCAGCCCCAGCATTTT.

This clone was seen repeatedly, ten times or more. The chain links TRBV4-3 to TRBJ1-5; perhaps TRBD1 as D (6 bases). This CDR3 region has 13 residues. Between the trimmed V and J ends, which lost 8 bases and 1 base, there was a span of 9 bases. Germline values: CDR1 LGHNA, CDR2 YSLEER. The DNA of the CDR3 is TGCGCCAGCTCTGGGGGCAGCAATCAGCCCCAGCATTTT. It codes for CASSGGSNQPQHF.

This clone was counted ten times or more. The gene calls are TRBV5-1 and TRBJ1-2, with a possible D match to TRBD1 (6 bases). The CDR3 has 15 residues. CDR1 and CDR2 (germline): SGHRS, YFSETQ. The V and J ends lost 3 bases and 6 bases respectively, with 18 bases between them. Here the CDR3 DNA reads TGCGCCAGCAGCTCGGGGACAACCCAAGGCGATGGCTACACCTTC. As protein: CASSSGTTQGDGYTF.